This TCR beta chain was obtained from a study of blood T cell repertoires in COVID-19. Study at large: T cells, B-cell-depleted T cells, or PBMCs supplied cDNA or gDNA.

Per the germline V gene, CDR1 is MNHEY and CDR2 is SVGAGI. Trimming removed 5 bases at V and 0 bases at J, with 11 bases between. The CDR3 contains 14 residues. This table comes from immunoSEQ multiplex PCR, and its TCRdb copy is limited to in-frame clones, with some not included. The data hold about 350,000 clones, with roughly 87% observed a single time. Patients in Seattle were enrolled during active infection, then followed longitudinally. This TCR was recovered from an older woman with COVID-19, enrolled during active disease. The rearrangement joins TRBV6-5 to TRBJ2-7, with D possibly being TRBD1 (6 bases). The sample comprised peripheral blood. The CDR3 nucleotides read TGTGCCAGCAGTAACAGGGATTCCTCCTACGAGCAGTACTTC. It is translated as CASSNRDSSYEQYF.